This T cell receptor (beta chain) was documented in a study of shared clonotypes between healthy human individuals. For this clone: The antigen is undetermined.

Some clones are missing from TCRdb's copy, which holds only in-frame ones; the method was immunoSEQ multiplex PCR. Of 300,000 to 400,000 clones listed, 74% are singletons. V was trimmed by 6 bases and J by 0 bases, leaving 12 bases between them. This CDR3 comprises 15 residues. The germline V gene encodes CDR1 ENHRY and CDR2 SYGVKD. Overall study findings and caveats: Across subsets, estimated richness was generally greater for naive than for memory populations.

The specimen sequenced was memory CD4+ T cells sorted from blood. Subset denoted: CD45RA-negative fraction. The genes are TRBV10-3 and TRBJ2-1; D is perhaps TRBD2 (6 bases). The TCR sequence derives from a young man in good health. CDR3 in DNA: TGTGCCATCAGACGGGACTTAAGCTCCTACAATGAGCAGTTCTTC. Translation gives CAIRRDLSSYNEQFF.